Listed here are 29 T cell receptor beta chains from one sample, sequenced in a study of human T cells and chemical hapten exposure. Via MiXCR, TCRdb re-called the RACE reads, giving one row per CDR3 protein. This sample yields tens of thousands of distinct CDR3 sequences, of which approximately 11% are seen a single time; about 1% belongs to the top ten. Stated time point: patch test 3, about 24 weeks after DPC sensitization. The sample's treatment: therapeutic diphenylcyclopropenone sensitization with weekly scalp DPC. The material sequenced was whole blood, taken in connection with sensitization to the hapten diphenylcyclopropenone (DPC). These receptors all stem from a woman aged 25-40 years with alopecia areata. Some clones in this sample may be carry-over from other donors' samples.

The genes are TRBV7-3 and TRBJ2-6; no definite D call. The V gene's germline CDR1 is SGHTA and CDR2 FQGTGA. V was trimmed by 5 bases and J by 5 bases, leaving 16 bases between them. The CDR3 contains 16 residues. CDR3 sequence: CASSPSTYVRANVLTF. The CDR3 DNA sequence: TGTGCCAGCAGCCCATCTACTTACGTGAGGGCCAACGTCCTGACTTTC.

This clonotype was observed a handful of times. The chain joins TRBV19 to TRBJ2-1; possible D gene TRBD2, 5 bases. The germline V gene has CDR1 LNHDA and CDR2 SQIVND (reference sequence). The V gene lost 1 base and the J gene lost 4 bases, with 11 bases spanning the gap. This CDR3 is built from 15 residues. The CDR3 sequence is CASSIVLAVYNEQFF. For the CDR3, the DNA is TGTGCCAGTAGTATAGTGCTAGCAGTATACAATGAGCAGTTCTTC. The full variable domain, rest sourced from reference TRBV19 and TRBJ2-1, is DGGITQSPKYLFRKEGQNVTLSCEQNLNHDAMYWYRQDPGQGLRLIYYSQIVNDFQKGDIAEGYSVSREKKESFPLTVTSAQKNPTAFYLCASSIVLAVYNEQFFGPGTRLTVL.

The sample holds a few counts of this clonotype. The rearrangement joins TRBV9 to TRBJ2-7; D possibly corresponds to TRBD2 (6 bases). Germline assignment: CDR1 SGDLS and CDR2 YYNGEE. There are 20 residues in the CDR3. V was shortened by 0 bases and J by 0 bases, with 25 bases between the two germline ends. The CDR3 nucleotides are TGTGCCAGCAGCGTAGCTAGGAGGGACCCAGGGACGAGGTTCTCCTACGAGCAGTACTTC. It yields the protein CASSVARRDPGTRFSYEQYF. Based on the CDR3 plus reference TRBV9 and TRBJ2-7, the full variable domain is DSGVTQTPKHLITATGQRVTLRCSPRSGDLSVYWYQQSLDQGLQFLIQYYNGEERAKGNILERFSAQQFPDLHSELNLSSLELGDSALYFCASSVARRDPGTRFSYEQYFGPGTRLTVT.

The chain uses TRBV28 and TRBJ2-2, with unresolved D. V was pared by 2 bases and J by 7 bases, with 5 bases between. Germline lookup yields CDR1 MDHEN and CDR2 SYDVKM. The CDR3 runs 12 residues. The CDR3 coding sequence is TGTGCCAGCAGTTTAGCTGGCGGGGAGCTGTTTTTT. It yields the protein CASSLAGGELFF.

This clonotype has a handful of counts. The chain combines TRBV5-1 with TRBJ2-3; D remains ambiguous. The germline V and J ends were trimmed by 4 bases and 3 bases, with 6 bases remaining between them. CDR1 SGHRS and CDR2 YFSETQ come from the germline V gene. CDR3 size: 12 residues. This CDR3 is CASSAATDTQYF. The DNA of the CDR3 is TGCGCCAGCAGCGCCGCTACAGATACGCAGTATTTT.

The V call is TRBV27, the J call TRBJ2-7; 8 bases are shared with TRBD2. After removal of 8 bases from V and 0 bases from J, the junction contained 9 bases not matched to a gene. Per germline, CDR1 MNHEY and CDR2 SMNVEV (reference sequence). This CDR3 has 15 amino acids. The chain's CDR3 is CASQKYSGASYEQYV. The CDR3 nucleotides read TGTGCCAGCCAAAAATATAGCGGGGCCTCCTACGAGCAGTACGTC.

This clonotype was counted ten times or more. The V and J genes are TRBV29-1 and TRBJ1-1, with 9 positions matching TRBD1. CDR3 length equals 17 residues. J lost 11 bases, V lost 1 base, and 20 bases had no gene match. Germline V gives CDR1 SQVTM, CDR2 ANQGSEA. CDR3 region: CSVEVGGQGLVGSAAFF. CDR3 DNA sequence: TGCAGCGTTGAAGTCGGGGGACAGGGCCTCGTAGGGTCCGCGGCTTTCTTT.

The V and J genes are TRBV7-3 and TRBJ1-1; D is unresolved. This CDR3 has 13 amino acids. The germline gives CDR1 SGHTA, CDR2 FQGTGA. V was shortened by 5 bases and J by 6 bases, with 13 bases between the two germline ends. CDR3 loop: CASSAGSTSEAFF. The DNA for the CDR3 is TGTGCCAGCAGCGCCGGGAGTACCTCTGAAGCTTTCTTT.

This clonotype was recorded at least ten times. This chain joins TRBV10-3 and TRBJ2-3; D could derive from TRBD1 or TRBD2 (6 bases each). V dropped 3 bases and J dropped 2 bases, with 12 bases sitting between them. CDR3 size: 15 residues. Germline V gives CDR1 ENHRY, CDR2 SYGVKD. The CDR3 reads CAISDSGATTDTQYF. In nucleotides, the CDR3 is TGTGCCATCAGTGATTCGGGGGCGACCACAGATACGCAGTATTTT.

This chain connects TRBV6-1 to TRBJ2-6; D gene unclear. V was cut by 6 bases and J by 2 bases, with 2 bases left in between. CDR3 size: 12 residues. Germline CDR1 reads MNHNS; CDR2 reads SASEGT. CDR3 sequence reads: CASRAGANVLTF. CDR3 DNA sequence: TGTGCCAGCAGAGCTGGGGCCAACGTCCTGACTTTC.

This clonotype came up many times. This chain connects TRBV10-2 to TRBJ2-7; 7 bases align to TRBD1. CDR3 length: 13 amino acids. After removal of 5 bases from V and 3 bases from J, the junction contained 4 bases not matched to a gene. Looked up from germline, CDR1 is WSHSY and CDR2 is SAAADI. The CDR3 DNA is TGCGCCAGCAGTTTTGGGACAGACTACGAGCAGTACGTC. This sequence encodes CASSFGTDYEQYV.

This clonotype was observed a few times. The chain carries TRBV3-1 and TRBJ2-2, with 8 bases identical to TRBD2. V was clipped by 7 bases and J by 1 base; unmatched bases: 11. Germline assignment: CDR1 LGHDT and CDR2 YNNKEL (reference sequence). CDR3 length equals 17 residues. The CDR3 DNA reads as TGTGCCAGCACCCCTACTGCACTAGCGGAGAACACCGGGGAGCTGTTTTTT. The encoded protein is CASTPTALAENTGELFF.

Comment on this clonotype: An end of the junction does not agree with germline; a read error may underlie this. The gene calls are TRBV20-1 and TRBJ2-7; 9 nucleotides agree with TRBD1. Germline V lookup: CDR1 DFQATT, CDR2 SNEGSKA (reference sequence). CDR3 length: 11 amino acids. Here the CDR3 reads CSARGDRELIF. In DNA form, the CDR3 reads TGCAGTGCTAGAGGGGACAGGGAGTTAATCTTC.

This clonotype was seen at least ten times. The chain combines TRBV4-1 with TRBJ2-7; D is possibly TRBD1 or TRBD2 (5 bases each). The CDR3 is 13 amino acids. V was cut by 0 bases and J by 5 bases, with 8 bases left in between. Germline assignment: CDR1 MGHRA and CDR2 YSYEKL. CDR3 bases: TGCGCCAGCAGCCAAGATCCGGGGCACGAGCAGTACGTC. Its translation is CASSQDPGHEQYV.

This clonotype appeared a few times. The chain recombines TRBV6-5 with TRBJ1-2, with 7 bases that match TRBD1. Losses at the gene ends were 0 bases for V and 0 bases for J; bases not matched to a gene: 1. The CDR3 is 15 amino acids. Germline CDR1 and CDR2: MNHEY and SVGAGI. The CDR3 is CASSYSGGANYGYTF. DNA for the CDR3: TGTGCCAGCAGTTACTCAGGGGGCGCTAACTATGGCTACACCTTC.

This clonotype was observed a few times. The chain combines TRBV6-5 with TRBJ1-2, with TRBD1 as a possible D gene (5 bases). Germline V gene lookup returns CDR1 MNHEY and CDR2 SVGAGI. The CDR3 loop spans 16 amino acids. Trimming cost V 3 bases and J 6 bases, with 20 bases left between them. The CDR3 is CASSYLLGGEANGYTF. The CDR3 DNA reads TGTGCCAGCAGTTATTTGTTGGGAGGGGAAGCGAATGGCTACACCTTC.

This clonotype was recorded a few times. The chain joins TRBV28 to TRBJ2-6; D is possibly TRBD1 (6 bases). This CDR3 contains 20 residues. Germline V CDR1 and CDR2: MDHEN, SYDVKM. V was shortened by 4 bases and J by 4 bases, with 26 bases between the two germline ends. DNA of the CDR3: TGTGCCAGCAGTTCACGCCCCTACAGGGAAGTCTTTACCGGGGCCAACGTCCTGACTTTC. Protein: CASSSRPYREVFTGANVLTF.

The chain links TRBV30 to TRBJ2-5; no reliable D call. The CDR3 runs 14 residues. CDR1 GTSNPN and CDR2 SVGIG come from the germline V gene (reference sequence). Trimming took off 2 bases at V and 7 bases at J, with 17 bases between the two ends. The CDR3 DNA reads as TGTGCCTGGAGTTTTACCGGGCTAGGTCGGACCCAGTACTTC. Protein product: CAWSFTGLGRTQYF.

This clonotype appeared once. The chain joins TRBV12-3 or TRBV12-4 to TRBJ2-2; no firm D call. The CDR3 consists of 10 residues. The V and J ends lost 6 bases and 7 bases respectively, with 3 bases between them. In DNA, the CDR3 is TGTGCCAGCAGGTTCGGGGAGCTGTTTTTT. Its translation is CASRFGELFF.

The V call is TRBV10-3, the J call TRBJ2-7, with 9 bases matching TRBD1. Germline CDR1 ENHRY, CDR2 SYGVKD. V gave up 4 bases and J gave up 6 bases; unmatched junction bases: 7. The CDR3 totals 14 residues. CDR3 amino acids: CAISGGQGGVEQYF. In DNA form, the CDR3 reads TGTGCCATCAGTGGGGGACAGGGTGGTGTCGAGCAGTACTTC.

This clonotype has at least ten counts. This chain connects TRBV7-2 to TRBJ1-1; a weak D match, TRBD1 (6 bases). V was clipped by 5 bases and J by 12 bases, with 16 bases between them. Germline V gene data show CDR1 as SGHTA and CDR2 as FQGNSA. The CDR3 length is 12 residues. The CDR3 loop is CASSLGRGETFF. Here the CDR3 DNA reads TGTGCCAGCAGCCTGGGTAGGGGGGAAACTTTCTTT.

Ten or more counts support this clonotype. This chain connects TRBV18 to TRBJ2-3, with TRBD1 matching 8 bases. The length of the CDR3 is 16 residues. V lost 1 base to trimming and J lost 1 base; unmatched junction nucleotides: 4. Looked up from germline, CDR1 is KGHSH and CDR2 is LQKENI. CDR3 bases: TGTGCCAGCTCACCACGGGCAGGGGGCGGCACAGATACGCAGTATTTT. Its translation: CASSPRAGGGTDTQYF.

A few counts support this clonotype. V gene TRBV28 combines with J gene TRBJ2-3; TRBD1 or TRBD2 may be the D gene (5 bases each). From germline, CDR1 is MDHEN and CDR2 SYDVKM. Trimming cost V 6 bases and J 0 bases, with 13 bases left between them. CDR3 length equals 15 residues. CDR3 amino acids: CASSVPGRSTDTQYF. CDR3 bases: TGTGCCAGCAGCGTACCGGGACGAAGCACAGATACGCAGTATTTT.

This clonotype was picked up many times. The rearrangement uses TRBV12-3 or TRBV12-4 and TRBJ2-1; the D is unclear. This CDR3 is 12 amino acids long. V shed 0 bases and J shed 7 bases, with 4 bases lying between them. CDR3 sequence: CASSLAPNEQFF. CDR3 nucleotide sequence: TGTGCCAGCAGTTTAGCGCCTAATGAGCAGTTCTTC.

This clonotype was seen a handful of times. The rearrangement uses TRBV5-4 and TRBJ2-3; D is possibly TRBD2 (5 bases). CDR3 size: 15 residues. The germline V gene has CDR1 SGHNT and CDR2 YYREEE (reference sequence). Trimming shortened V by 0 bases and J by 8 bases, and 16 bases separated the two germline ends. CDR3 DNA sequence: TGTGCCAGCAGCTTGGCCAATACTCTACGGGGTACGCAGTATTTT. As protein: CASSLANTLRGTQYF.

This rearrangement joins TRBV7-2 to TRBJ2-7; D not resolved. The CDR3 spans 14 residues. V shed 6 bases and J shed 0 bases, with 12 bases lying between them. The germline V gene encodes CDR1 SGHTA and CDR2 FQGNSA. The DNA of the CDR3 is TGTGCCAGCAGGGTGACCGAGCGCTCCTACGAGCAGTACTTC. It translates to CASRVTERSYEQYF.

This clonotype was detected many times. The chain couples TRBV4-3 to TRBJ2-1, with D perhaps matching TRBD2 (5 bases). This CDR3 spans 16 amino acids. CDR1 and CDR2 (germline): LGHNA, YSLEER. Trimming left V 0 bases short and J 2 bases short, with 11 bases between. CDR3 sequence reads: CASSQDYSDPYNEQFF. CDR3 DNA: TGCGCCAGCAGCCAAGATTATAGCGATCCCTACAATGAGCAGTTCTTC.

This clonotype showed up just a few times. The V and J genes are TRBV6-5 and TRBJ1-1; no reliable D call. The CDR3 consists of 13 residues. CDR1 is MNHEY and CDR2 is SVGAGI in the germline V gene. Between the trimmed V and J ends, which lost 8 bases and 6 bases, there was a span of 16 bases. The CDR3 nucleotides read TGTGCCAGCTGCGAGGTGAACAAGGCTGAAGCTTTCTTT. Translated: CASCEVNKAEAFF.

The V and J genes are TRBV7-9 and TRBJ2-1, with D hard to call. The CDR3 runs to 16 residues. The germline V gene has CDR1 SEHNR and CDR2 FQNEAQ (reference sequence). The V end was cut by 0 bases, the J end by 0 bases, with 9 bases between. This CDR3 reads CASSLARASSYNEQFF. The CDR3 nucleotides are TGTGCCAGCAGCTTAGCAAGGGCGAGCTCCTACAATGAGCAGTTCTTC.